The 9 T cell receptor beta chains below come from one sample, sequenced in a study of T-cell reconstitution after alpha-beta-depleted transplantation in children. During its preparation, the TCRbeta library received unique molecular identifiers. TCRdb called the PCR reads again in MiXCR, with one record for every CDR3 protein. The table includes 250,000 to 400,000 distinct CDR3 sequences, 23% detected once. This specimen was PBMCs, mostly from graft donor cells, taken 180 days after TCRalphabeta/CD19-depleted stem cell transplant. These receptors were collected from a male patient between 10 and 17 years old who had a stem cell transplant for acute lymphoblastic leukemia, so the T cells may come from the graft donor.

The chain has TRBV6-5 and TRBJ2-7, with a possible D match to TRBD2 (5 bases). The CDR3 contains 14 residues. Trimming shortened V by 4 bases and J by 6 bases, and 16 bases separated the two germline ends. CDR1 is MNHEY and CDR2 is SVGAGI in the germline V gene. CDR3 sequence (DNA): TGTGCCAGCAGTTCAGTCCTTGGACTTAGCGAGCAGTACTTC. It translates to CASSSVLGLSEQYF.

This clonotype was found a few times. The V and J genes are TRBV20-1 and TRBJ2-7; 7 bases agree with TRBD2. Germline CDR1 and CDR2: DFQATT and SNEGSKA (reference sequence). The V gene end was trimmed by 8 bases and the J gene end by 3 bases; junction bases not matched to a gene: 13. The CDR3 totals 14 residues. CDR3 amino acids: CSTGGTGRFYEQYF. In DNA, the CDR3 is TGCAGTACTGGGGGAACCGGGAGGTTCTACGAGCAGTACTTC.

The gene calls are TRBV7-9 and TRBJ2-2; possibly TRBD1 for D (6 bases). Germline V CDR1 and CDR2: SEHNR, FQNEAQ (reference sequence). The CDR3 has 15 amino acids. Between the trimmed V and J ends, which lost 4 bases and 0 bases, there was a span of 9 bases. Here the CDR3 reads CASSSGQANTGELFF. The CDR3 bases are TGTGCCAGCAGCTCGGGACAAGCGAACACCGGGGAGCTGTTTTTT.

This clonotype turned up a few times. V and J are TRBV27 and TRBJ1-1; the match to TRBD1 covers 7 bases. CDR3 length equals 14 residues. Germline V gives CDR1 MNHEY, CDR2 SMNVEV (reference sequence). J lost 3 bases, V lost 2 bases, and 3 bases had no gene match. The CDR3 sequence is CASSLTGTDTEAFF. CDR3 sequence (DNA): TGTGCCAGCAGTTTAACCGGGACAGACACTGAAGCTTTCTTT.

This clonotype came up a few times. The V call is TRBV5-1, the J call TRBJ2-7; D is unclear. Germline V gene lookup returns CDR1 SGHRS and CDR2 YFSETQ. Trimming removed 3 bases from V and 7 bases from J, with 17 bases in between. The CDR3 totals 14 residues. The CDR3 nucleotides are TGCGCCAGCAGCTCCACTCCGAACAAAGGGGAGCAGTACTTC. Its protein product is CASSSTPNKGEQYF.

This clonotype has at least ten counts. V usage is TRBV5-1 and J usage is TRBJ2-7; 9 bases are shared with TRBD2. The junction had 16 bases not matched to a gene; V was cut back by 1 base and J by 5 bases. CDR3 length: 18 amino acids. CDR1 and CDR2 from the germline V gene are SGHRS and YFSETQ. CDR3 loop: CASSLFPAGGAFRNEQYF. The CDR3 DNA sequence: TGCGCCAGCAGCTTGTTTCCAGCGGGAGGAGCGTTTCGAAACGAGCAGTACTTC.

This clonotype was counted only a few times. This rearrangement joins TRBV3-1 to TRBJ2-7; TRBD1 agrees at 8 bases. The CDR3 is 15 amino acids. Trimming at V came to 1 base and at J to 6 bases, leaving 8 bases not matched to a gene. Germline assignment: CDR1 LGHDT and CDR2 YNNKEL (reference sequence). The CDR3 is CASSQVSRGPGEQYF. CDR3 nucleotide sequence: TGTGCCAGCAGCCAAGTATCCAGGGGGCCCGGCGAGCAGTACTTC.

This chain connects TRBV12-3 or TRBV12-4 to TRBJ1-5; no clear D. The CDR3 is 12 amino acids. Trimming pared 9 bases from V and 7 bases from J, leaving 13 bases between. Here the CDR3 reads CAREWPGQPQHF. The CDR3 region has the DNA TGTGCCAGGGAGTGGCCCGGGCAGCCCCAGCATTTT.

The genes are TRBV5-1 and TRBJ2-1; D ambiguous. Germline V gene lookup returns CDR1 SGHRS and CDR2 YFSETQ. Trimming took off 0 bases at V and 1 base at J, with 8 bases between the two ends. This CDR3 comprises 15 residues. CDR3 sequence (DNA): TGCGCCAGCAGCTTGGACAGCGTATCCTACAATGAGCAGTTCTTC. Its protein is CASSLDSVSYNEQFF.